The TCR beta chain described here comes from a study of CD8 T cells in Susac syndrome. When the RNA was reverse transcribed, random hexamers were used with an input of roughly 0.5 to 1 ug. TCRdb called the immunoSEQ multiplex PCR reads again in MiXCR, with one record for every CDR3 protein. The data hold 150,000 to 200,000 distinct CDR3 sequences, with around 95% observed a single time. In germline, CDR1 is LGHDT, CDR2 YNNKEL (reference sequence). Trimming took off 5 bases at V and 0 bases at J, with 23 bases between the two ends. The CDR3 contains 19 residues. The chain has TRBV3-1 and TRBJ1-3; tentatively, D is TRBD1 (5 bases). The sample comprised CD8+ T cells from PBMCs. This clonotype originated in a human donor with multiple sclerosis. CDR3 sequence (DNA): TGTGCCAGCAGCGCCGCCCATTCACCGGGGCCCCGCTCTGGAAACACCATATATTTT. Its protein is CASSAAHSPGPRSGNTIYF.